This entry is about one TCR beta chain. The antigen remains unidentified. V shed 0 bases and J shed 0 bases, with 9 bases lying between them. Germline V gene lookup returns CDR1 SGHRS and CDR2 YFSETQ. The CDR3 runs 15 residues. This sample was included in a study of T cell responses to AZD1222 COVID-19 vaccine. Study-level results: Close to half of all spike-specific TCRs reportedly target regions of the variants that are unmutated.

Clones were sequenced by immunoSEQ multiplex PCR, and TCRdb holds only the in-frame ones, with some missing. The sample holds 140,000 to 150,000 clones, about 91% seen once. The sequencing used peripheral blood, collected on day 0 of AZD1222 vaccination. This chain connects TRBV5-1 to TRBJ1-2; TRBD1 might be the D (5 bases). The receptor was derived from an adult in good health. In DNA, the CDR3 is TGCGCCAGCAGCTTGGCCGGGGCCACTAACTATGGCTACACCTTC. It translates to CASSLAGATNYGYTF. Complete variable domain (other parts from reference TRBV5-1 and TRBJ1-2): KAGVTQTPRYLIKTRGQQVTLSCSPISGHRSVSWYQQTPGQGLQFLFEYFSETQRNKGNFPGRFSGRQFSNSRSEMNVSTLELGDSALYLCASSLAGATNYGYTFGSGTRLTVV.